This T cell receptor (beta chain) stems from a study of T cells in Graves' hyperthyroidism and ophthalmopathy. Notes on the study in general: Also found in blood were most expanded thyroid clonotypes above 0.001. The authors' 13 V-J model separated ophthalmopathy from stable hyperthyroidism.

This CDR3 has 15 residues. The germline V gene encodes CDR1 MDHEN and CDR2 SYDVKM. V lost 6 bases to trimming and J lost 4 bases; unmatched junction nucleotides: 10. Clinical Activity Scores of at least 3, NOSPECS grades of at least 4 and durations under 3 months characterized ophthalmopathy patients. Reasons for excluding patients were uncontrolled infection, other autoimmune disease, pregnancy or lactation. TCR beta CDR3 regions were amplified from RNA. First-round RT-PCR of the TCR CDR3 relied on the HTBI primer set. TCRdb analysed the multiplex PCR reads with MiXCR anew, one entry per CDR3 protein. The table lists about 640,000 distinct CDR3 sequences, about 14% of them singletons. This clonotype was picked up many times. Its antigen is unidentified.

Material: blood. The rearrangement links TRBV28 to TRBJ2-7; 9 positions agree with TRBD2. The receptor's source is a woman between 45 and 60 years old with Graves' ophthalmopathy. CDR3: CASSPLREGEYEQYF. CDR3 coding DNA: TGTGCCAGCAGCCCCTTGCGGGAGGGAGAATACGAGCAGTACTTC.